The clone carrying this T cell receptor beta chain was seen only a few times. The record originates from a study of blood T cell repertoires in COVID-19. Sequenced by immunoSEQ multiplex PCR; TCRdb stores in-frame clones only, minus some. The sample yields 50,000 to 70,000 clones, more than 80% seen once. The CDR3 runs to 16 residues. Germline V lookup: CDR1 SGHAT, CDR2 FQNNGV. J was trimmed by 7 bases and V by 1 base; bases with no gene match: 10. The chain carries TRBV11-2 and TRBJ2-4, with 7 bases fitting TRBD2. Sample: peripheral blood. The origin of this receptor is a woman older than 75 with active COVID-19. The CDR3 DNA reads as TGTGCCAGCAGCTTAGGGGGAGGGCCGTTCATGAACATTCAGTACTTC. It specifies CASSLGGGPFMNIQYF.